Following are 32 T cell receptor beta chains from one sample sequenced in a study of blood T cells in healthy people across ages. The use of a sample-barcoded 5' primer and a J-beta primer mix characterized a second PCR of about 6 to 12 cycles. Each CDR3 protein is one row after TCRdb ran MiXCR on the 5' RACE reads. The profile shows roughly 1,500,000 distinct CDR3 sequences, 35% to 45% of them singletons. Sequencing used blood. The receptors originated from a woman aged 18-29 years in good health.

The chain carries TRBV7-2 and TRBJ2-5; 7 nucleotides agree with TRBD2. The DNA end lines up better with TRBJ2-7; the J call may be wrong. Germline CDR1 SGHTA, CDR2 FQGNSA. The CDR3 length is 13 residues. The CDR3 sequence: CASATGLVYEQYF. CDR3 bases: TGTGCCAGCGCAACCGGACTAGTCTACGAGCAGTACTTC.

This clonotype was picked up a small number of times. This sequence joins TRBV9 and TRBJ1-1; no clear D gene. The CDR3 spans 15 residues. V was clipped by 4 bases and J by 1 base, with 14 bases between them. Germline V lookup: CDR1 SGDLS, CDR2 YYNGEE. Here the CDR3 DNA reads TGTGCCAGCAGCCCTGTCGTCCCCGGGAACACTGAAGCTTTCTTT. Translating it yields CASSPVVPGNTEAFF. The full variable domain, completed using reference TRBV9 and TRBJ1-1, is DSGVTQTPKHLITATGQRVTLRCSPRSGDLSVYWYQQSLDQGLQFLIQYYNGEERAKGNILERFSAQQFPDLHSELNLSSLELGDSALYFCASSPVVPGNTEAFFGQGTRLTVV.

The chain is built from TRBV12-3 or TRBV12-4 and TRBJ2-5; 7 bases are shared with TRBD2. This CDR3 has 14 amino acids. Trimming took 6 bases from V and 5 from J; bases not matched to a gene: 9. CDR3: CASRAEGGAETQYF. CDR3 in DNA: TGTGCCAGCAGGGCCGAGGGAGGGGCGGAGACCCAGTACTTC.

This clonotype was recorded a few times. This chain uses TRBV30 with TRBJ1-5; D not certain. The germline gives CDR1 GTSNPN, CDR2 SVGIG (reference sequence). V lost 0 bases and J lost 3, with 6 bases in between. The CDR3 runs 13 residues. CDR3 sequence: CAWSVPNNQPQHF. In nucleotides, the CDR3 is TGTGCCTGGAGTGTTCCGAACAATCAGCCCCAGCATTTT. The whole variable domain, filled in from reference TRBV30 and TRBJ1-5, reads SQTIHQWPATLVQPVGSPLSLECTVEGTSNPNLYWYRQAAGRGLQLLFYSVGIGQISSEVPQNLSASRPQDRQFILSSKKLLLSDSGFYLCAWSVPNNQPQHFGDGTRLSIL.

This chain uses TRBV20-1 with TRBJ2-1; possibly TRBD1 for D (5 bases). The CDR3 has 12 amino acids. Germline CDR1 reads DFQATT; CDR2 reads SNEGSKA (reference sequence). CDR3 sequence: CSGVFRDIEQFF. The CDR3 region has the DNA TGCAGCGGCGTGTTCAGGGATATTGAGCAGTTCTTC.

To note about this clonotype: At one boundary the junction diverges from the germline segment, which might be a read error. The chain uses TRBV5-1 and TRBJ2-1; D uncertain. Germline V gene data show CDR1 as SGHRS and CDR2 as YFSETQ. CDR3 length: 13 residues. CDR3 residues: CASMESSCNEQFF. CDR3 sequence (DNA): TGCGCCAGCATGGAAAGCTCCTGCAATGAGCAGTTCTTC.

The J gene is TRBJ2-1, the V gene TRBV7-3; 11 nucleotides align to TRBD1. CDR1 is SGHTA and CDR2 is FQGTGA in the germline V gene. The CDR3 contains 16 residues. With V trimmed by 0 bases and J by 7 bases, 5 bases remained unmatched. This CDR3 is CASSLTGQGVWNEQFF. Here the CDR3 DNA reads TGTGCCAGCAGCTTAACGGGACAGGGGGTCTGGAATGAGCAGTTCTTC. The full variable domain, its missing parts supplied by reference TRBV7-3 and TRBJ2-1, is GAGVSQTPSNKVTEKGKYVELRCDPISGHTALYWYRQSLGQGPEFLIYFQGTGAADDSGLPNDRFFAVRPEGSVSTLKIQRTERGDSAVYLCASSLTGQGVWNEQFFGPGTRLTVL.

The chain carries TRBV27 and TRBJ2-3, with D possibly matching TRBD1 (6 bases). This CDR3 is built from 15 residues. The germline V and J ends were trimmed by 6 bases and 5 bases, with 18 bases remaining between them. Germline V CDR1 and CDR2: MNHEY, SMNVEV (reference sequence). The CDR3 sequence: CASSLYREFEDTQYF. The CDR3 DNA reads TGTGCCAGCAGCCTTTACAGGGAATTTGAAGATACGCAGTATTTT.

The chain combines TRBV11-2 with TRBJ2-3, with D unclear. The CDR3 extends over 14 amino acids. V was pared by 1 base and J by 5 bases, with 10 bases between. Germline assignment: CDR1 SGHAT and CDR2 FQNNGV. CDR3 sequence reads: CASSLVQRGDTQYF. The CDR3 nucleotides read TGTGCCAGCAGCTTAGTACAACGAGGAGATACGCAGTATTTT. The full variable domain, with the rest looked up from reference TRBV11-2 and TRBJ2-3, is EAGVAQSPRYKIIEKRQSVAFWCNPISGHATLYWYQQILGQGPKLLIQFQNNGVVDDSQLPKDRFSAERLKGVDSTLKIQPAKLEDSAVYLCASSLVQRGDTQYFGPGTRLTVL.

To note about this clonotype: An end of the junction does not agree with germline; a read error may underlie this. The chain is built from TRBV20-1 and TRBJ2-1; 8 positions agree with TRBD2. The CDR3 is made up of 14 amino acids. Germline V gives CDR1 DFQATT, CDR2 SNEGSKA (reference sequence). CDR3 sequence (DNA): TGCAGTGCTATAGGGACTAGTACTTACAGTGAGCAGTTCTTC. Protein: CSAIGTSTYSEQFF.

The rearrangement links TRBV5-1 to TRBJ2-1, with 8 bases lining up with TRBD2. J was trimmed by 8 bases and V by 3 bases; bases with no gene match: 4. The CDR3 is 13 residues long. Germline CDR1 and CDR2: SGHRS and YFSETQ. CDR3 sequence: CASSWQAGDEQFF. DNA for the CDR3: TGCGCCAGCAGCTGGCAAGCGGGAGATGAGCAGTTCTTC.

The DNA for the CDR3 is TGTGCCAGCTCACCACAGAGCGGGAGTAACAATGAGCAGTTCTTC. Translated, it gives CASSPQSGSNNEQFF. The chain links TRBV18 to TRBJ2-1, with 8 bases that match TRBD2. Unmatched junction bases numbered 4, after V lost 1 base and J lost 5 bases. CDR3 length: 15 residues. Germline V gene lookup returns CDR1 KGHSH and CDR2 LQKENI.

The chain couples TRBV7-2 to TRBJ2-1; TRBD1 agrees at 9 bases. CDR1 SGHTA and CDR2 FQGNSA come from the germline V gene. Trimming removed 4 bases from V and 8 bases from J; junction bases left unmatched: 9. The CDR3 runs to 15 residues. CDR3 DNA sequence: TGTGCCAGCAGCTACCGGGACAGGGTCTTCGATGAGCAGTTCTTC. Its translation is CASSYRDRVFDEQFF. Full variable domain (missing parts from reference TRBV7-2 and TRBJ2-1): GAGVSQSPSNKVTEKGKDVELRCDPISGHTALYWYRQSLGQGLEFLIYFQGNSAPDKSGLPSDRFSAERTGGSVSTLTIQRTQQEDSAVYLCASSYRDRVFDEQFFGPGTRLTVL.

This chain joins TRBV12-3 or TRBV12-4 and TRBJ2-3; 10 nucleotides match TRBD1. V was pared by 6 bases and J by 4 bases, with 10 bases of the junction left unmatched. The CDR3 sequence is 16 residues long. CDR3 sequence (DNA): TGTGCCAGCAGAGTCCGGACAGGGGGAAACGCAGATACGCAGTATTTT. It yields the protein CASRVRTGGNADTQYF.

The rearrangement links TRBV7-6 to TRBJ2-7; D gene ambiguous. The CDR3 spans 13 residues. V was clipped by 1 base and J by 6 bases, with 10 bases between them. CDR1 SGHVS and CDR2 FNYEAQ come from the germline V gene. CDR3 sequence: CASSLELASEQYF. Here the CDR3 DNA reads TGTGCCAGCAGCTTAGAACTCGCCTCCGAGCAGTACTTC.

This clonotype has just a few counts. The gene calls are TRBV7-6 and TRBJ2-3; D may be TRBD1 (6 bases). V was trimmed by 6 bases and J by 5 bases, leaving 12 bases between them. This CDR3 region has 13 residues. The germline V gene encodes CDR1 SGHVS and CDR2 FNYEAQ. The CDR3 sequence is CASSPTGQDTQYF. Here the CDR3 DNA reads TGTGCCAGCAGTCCTACAGGGCAAGATACGCAGTATTTT.

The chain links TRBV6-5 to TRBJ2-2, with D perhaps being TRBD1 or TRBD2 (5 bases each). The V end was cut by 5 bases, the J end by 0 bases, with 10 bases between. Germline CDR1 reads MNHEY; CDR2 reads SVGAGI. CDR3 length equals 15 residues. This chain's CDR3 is CASSGDRSNTGELFF. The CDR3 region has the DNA TGTGCCAGCAGTGGGGACCGTTCGAACACCGGGGAGCTGTTTTTT.

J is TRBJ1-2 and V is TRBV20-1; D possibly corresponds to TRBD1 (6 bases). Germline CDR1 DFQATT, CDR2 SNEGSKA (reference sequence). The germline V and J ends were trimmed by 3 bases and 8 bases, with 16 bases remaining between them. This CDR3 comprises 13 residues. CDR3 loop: CSASWPGARGYTF. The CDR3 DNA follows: TGCAGTGCTAGTTGGCCGGGGGCGAGGGGCTACACCTTC.

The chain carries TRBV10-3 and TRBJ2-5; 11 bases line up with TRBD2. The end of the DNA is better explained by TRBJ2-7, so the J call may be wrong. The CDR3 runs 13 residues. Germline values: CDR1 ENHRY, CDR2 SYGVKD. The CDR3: CATSLAGDGEQYF. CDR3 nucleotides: TGTGCCACGTCACTAGCGGGAGACGGCGAGCAGTACTTC.

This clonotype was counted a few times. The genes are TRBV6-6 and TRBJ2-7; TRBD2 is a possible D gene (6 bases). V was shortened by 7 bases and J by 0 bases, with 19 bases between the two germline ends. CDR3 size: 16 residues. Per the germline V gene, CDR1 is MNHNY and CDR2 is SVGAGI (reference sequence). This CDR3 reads CASMEGDGIFSYEQYF. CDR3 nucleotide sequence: TGTGCCAGCATGGAGGGAGACGGAATATTCTCCTACGAGCAGTACTTC.

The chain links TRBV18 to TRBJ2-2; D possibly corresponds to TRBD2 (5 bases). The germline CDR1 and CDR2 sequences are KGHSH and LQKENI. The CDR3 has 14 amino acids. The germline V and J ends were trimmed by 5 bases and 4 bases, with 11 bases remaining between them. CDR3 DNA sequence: TGTGCCAGCTCAAGGACTGAGGCCACCGGGGAGCTGTTTTTT. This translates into CASSRTEATGELFF.

CDR3: CAIMIGTGLSGSADTQYF. For the CDR3, the DNA is TGTGCCATCATGATCGGGACAGGACTTAGCGGGAGCGCAGATACGCAGTATTTT. The V call is TRBV10-3, the J call TRBJ2-3; TRBD2 is a possible D gene (9 bases). The V gene's germline CDR1 is ENHRY and CDR2 SYGVKD. V lost 7 bases to trimming and J lost 4 bases, with 27 bases between them. The CDR3 is 18 amino acids.

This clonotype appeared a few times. Here the CDR3 reads CASSPISHQGTGAYEQYF. The CDR3 DNA sequence: TGTGCCAGCAGTCCCATAAGCCACCAGGGGACAGGGGCCTACGAGCAGTACTTC. The rearrangement joins TRBV6-1 to TRBJ2-7, with 10 bases fitting TRBD1. Germline trimming cut 5 bases from V and 2 bases from J; bases unmatched to any gene: 15. The V gene's germline CDR1 is MNHNS and CDR2 SASEGT. This CDR3 spans 18 amino acids.

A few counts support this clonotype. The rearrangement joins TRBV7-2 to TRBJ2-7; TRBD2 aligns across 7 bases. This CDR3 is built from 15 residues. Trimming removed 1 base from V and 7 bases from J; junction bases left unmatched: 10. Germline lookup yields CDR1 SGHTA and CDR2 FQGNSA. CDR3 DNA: TGTGCCAGCAGCTTAGGGCTAGCGGTGGAGAATGAGCAGTACTTC. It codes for CASSLGLAVENEQYF.

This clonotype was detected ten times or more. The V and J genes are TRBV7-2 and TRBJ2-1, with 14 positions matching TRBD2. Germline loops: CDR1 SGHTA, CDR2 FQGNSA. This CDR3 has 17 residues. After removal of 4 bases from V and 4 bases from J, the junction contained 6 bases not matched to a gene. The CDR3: CASSSIGTSGRYNEQFF. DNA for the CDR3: TGTGCCAGCAGCTCCATAGGGACTAGCGGGAGATACAATGAGCAGTTCTTC.

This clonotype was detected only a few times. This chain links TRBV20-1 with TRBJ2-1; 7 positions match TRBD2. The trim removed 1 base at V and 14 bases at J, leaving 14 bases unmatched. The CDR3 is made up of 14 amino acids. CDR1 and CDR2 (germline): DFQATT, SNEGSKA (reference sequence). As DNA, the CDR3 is TGCAGTGCTAGAGCCAGCGGGACTACCCCGGAGGAGTTCTTC. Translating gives CSARASGTTPEEFF.

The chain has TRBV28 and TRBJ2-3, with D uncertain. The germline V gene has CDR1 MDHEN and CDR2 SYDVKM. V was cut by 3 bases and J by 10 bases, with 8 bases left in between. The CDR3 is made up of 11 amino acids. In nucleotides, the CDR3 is TGTGCCAGCAGTTTCCTTGCCCCGCAGTATTTT. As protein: CASSFLAPQYF.

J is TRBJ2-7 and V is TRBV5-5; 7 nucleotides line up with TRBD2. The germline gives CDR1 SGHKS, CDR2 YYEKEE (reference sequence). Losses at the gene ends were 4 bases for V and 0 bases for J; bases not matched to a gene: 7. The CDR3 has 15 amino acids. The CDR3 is CASSITSASSYEQYF. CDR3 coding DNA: TGTGCCAGCAGCATCACTAGCGCGAGCTCCTACGAGCAGTACTTC.

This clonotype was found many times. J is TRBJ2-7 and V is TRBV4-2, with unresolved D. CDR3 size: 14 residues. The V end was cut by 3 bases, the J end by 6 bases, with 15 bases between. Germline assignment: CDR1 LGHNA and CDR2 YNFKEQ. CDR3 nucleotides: TGTGCCAGCAGCCAGGGATCTTCGTACTCCGAGCAGTACTTC. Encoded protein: CASSQGSSYSEQYF.

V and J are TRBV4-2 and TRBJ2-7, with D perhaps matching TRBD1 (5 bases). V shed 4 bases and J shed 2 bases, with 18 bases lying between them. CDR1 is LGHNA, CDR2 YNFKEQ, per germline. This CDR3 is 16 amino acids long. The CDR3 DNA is TGTGCCAGCAGCCGGAGCCTTGGGGCTACCCCCTACGAGCAGTACTTC. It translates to CASSRSLGATPYEQYF.

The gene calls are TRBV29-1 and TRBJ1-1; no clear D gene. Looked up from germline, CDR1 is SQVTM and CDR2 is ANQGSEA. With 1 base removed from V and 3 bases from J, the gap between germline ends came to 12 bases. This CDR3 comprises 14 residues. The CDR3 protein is CSVEGTLPDTEAFF. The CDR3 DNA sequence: TGCAGCGTTGAAGGTACCCTTCCGGACACTGAAGCTTTCTTT.

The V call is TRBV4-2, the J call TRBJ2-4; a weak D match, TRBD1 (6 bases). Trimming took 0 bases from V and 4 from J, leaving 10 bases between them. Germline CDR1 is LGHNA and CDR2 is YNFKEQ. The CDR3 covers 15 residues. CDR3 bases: TGTGCCAGCAGCCAAGAAGAAGGACAGAAAAACATTCAGTACTTC. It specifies CASSQEEGQKNIQYF.